Below are 25 T cell receptor beta chains sequenced from a single sample in a study of early T cells in non-severe SARS-CoV-2 infection. One entry per CDR3 protein results from TCRdb running MiXCR on the 5' RACE reads. The data show around 67,000 distinct CDR3 sequences, approximately 12% seen once. Material: whole blood. The source of these receptors is an adult who was a healthcare worker with PCR-confirmed SARS-CoV-2 infection or an uninfected control (not recorded which).

Concerning this clonotype: One end of the junction is discordant with germline, which a read error may explain. This chain uses TRBV18 with TRBJ2-2, with D possibly being TRBD2 (5 bases). The CDR3 totals 15 residues. CDR1 is KGHSH and CDR2 is LQKENI in the germline V gene. The CDR3 spells CASSPGLANTGERFF. In nucleotides, the CDR3 is TGTGCCAGCTCACCAGGCCTCGCGAACACCGGGGAGCGGTTTTTT.

This chain connects TRBV6-2 or TRBV6-3 to TRBJ2-6, with 7 bases fitting TRBD1. The CDR3 has 16 residues. V shed 6 bases and J 0 bases; nucleotides not matched to a gene: 5. Per the germline V gene, CDR1 is MNHEY and CDR2 is SVGEGT. The CDR3 DNA is TGTGCCAGCAGACGGACAGGCGGCTCTGGGGCCAACGTCCTGACTTTC. Translation gives CASRRTGGSGANVLTF.

At least ten counts were recorded for this clonotype. The gene calls are TRBV7-9 and TRBJ1-1; D is ambiguous. The CDR3 is 13 residues long. The V gene's germline CDR1 is SEHNR and CDR2 FQNEAQ (reference sequence). The germline V and J ends were trimmed by 5 bases and 5 bases, with 12 bases remaining between them. The CDR3 loop is CASSQEAETEAFF. DNA of the CDR3: TGTGCCAGCAGCCAGGAAGCGGAGACTGAAGCTTTCTTT.

This clonotype was found many times. The rearrangement joins TRBV2 to TRBJ2-7, with D perhaps matching TRBD1 or TRBD2 (6 bases each). The germline CDR1 and CDR2 sequences are SNHLY and FYNNEI. V was cut by 4 bases and J by 0 bases, with 10 bases left in between. The CDR3 loop spans 14 amino acids. The CDR3 reads CASSAWGASYEQYF. The CDR3 nucleotides read TGTGCCAGCAGTGCGTGGGGGGCCTCCTACGAGCAGTACTTC.

The chain has TRBV29-1 and TRBJ1-1; TRBD1 agrees at 7 bases. There are 13 residues in the CDR3. With 7 bases clipped from V and 7 bases from J, the junction kept 12 bases outside the gene matches. Germline V CDR1 and CDR2: SQVTM, ANQGSEA. CDR3 bases: TGCAGCGAGGCGCGACGGCAGGGGGATGAAGCTTTCTTT. Its translation: CSEARRQGDEAFF.

This clonotype occurred a few times. This chain uses TRBV14 with TRBJ2-1; 7 bases map to TRBD1. V lost 4 bases and J lost 5; bases outside the gene matches: 8. CDR1 and CDR2 (germline): SGHDN, FVKESK. This CDR3 has 15 residues. CDR3 nucleotides: TGTGCCAGCAGCCGCCGGGACAGCCTCCACAATGAGCAGTTCTTC. Translating gives CASSRRDSLHNEQFF.

This clonotype occurred a few times. V usage is TRBV29-1 and J usage is TRBJ1-3; a possible D gene is TRBD1 (5 bases). The V gene's germline CDR1 is SQVTM and CDR2 ANQGSEA. The V and J ends lost 4 bases and 3 bases respectively, with 10 bases between them. The CDR3 is 13 amino acids. CDR3: CSVGGRLGNTIYF. The CDR3 coding sequence is TGCAGCGTTGGGGGCAGGCTTGGAAACACCATATATTTT.

This clonotype has just a few counts. This rearrangement joins TRBV7-6 to TRBJ1-5; maybe TRBD1 (6 bases). Trimming removed 1 base from V and 7 bases from J, with 14 bases in between. Germline V gene sequence: CDR1 SGHVS, CDR2 FNYEAQ. The CDR3 spans 15 residues. Here the CDR3 DNA reads TGTGCCAGCAGCTTAGGTGCAGGGGCAGGGCAGCCCCAGCATTTT. The encoded protein is CASSLGAGAGQPQHF. Supplemented by reference TRBV7-6 and TRBJ1-5, the full variable domain reads GAGVSQSPRYKVTKRGQDVALRCDPISGHVSLYWYRQALGQGPEFLTYFNYEAQQDKSGLPNDRFSAERPEGSISTLTIQRTEQRDSAMYRCASSLGAGAGQPQHFGDGTRLSIL.

A single count supports this clonotype. The chain recombines TRBV2 with TRBJ1-1; D perhaps matches TRBD1 (5 bases). Trimming left V 11 bases short and J 0 bases short, with 16 bases between. The CDR3 length is 14 residues. Germline CDR1 is SNHLY and CDR2 is FYNNEI. CDR3 coding DNA: TGTGCCGCAGATCGGGCAGGGATGAACACTGAAGCTTTCTTT. Translated, it gives CAADRAGMNTEAFF.

In DNA form, the CDR3 reads TGTGCCAGCAGTCCGCTCGCGGCTGAAGCTTTCTTT. It is translated as CASSPLAAEAFF. The V call is TRBV6-6, the J call TRBJ1-1; the D is unclear. The V and J ends lost 5 bases and 6 bases respectively, with 10 bases between them. Germline CDR1 is MNHNY and CDR2 is SVGAGI (reference sequence). The CDR3 sequence is 12 residues long.

The table lists this clonotype with many counts. The chain carries TRBV29-1 and TRBJ1-1; TRBD1 might be the D (5 bases). Germline V gives CDR1 SQVTM, CDR2 ANQGSEA. V lost 7 bases to trimming and J lost 8 bases, with 14 bases between them. This CDR3 has 11 residues. The CDR3 loop reads CSAGTRGEAFF. The DNA of the CDR3 is TGCAGCGCTGGGACCCGAGGGGAAGCTTTCTTT. Supplemented by reference TRBV29-1 and TRBJ1-1, the full variable domain reads SAVISQKPSRDICQRGTSLTIQCQVDSQVTMMFWYRQQPGQSLTLIATANQGSEATYESGFVIDKFPISRPNLTFSTLTVSNMSPEDSSIYLCSAGTRGEAFFGQGTRLTVV.

This clonotype has a handful of counts. This chain links TRBV20-1 with TRBJ2-5; a weak D match, TRBD2 (5 bases). The CDR3 sequence is 10 residues long. Deletions cut 6 bases from V and 9 bases from J, with 11 bases between. The germline CDR1 and CDR2 sequences are DFQATT and SNEGSKA (reference sequence). The CDR3 region is CSALAGAQYF. In DNA, the CDR3 is TGCAGTGCCCTAGCCGGGGCCCAGTACTTC.

This chain joins TRBV2 and TRBJ2-1; 12 positions agree with TRBD2. This CDR3 has 16 residues. The ends lost 4 bases at V and 4 bases at J; junction bases unmatched: 5. Germline values: CDR1 SNHLY, CDR2 FYNNEI. CDR3 protein: CASSVLAGGPYNEQFF. The CDR3 nucleotides are TGTGCCAGCAGTGTACTAGCGGGGGGACCTTACAATGAGCAGTTCTTC.

This clonotype came up many times. The chain couples TRBV18 to TRBJ1-5; D not resolved. This CDR3 is built from 15 residues. Per the germline V gene, CDR1 is KGHSH and CDR2 is LQKENI. The ends were cut back, 2 bases at V and 1 base at J, with 9 bases in the middle. The CDR3 nucleotides read TGTGCCAGCTCACCAGGGCACCTGAGCAATCAGCCCCAGCATTTT. This gives the protein CASSPGHLSNQPQHF.

Ten or more counts support this clonotype. The J gene is TRBJ2-1, the V gene TRBV21-1; the table's TRBD1 call for D was not verified on the DNA. TRBV21-1 constitutes a pseudogene. This CDR3 is 21 amino acids long. CDR3 protein: CASSFGSSGTGESLSYNEQFF. CDR3 coding DNA: TGTGCCAGCAGCTTCGGATCTTCCGGGACAGGGGAAAGCCTCTCCTACAATGAGCAGTTCTTC.

This clonotype was detected ten times or more. The V gene is TRBV20-1, the J gene TRBJ2-7, with TRBD1 identical over 9 bases. The J segment lost 6 bases and the V segment lost 2 bases, leaving 2 bases of the junction unmatched. This CDR3 contains 12 residues. Germline CDR1 DFQATT, CDR2 SNEGSKA (reference sequence). In DNA, the CDR3 is TGCAGTGCTAGATGGACAGGGGCCGAGCAGTACTTC. It yields the protein CSARWTGAEQYF.

The gene calls are TRBV20-1 and TRBJ2-4, with 10 nucleotides matching TRBD2. With V trimmed by 5 bases and J by 1 base, 11 bases remained unmatched. The CDR3 has 17 residues. Germline assignment: CDR1 DFQATT and CDR2 SNEGSKA (reference sequence). In DNA, the CDR3 is TGCAGTGCTCTCGGCGCTAGCGGGAGAGGGGCCAAAAACATTCAGTACTTC. This encodes CSALGASGRGAKNIQYF.

This clonotype was seen more than once but under ten times. The rearrangement links TRBV4-1 to TRBJ2-7; D remains ambiguous. There are 11 residues in the CDR3. Germline assignment: CDR1 MGHRA and CDR2 YSYEKL. Trimming pared 0 bases from V and 5 bases from J, leaving 2 bases between. CDR3 region: CASSQDHEQYF. CDR3 DNA: TGCGCCAGCAGCCAAGATCACGAGCAGTACTTC.

This clonotype was picked up many times. This chain uses TRBV30 with TRBJ2-1; TRBD1 might be the D (6 bases). Germline-derived CDR1 and CDR2 are GTSNPN and SVGIG (reference sequence). V shed 3 bases and J shed 9 bases, with 18 bases lying between them. The CDR3 consists of 14 residues. The CDR3 sequence is CAWSPDRRIGEQFF. The CDR3 DNA follows: TGTGCCTGGAGCCCAGACAGGAGGATAGGTGAGCAGTTCTTC.

This chain connects TRBV25-1 to TRBJ1-1, with a tentative D call TRBD1 (6 bases). CDR3 length: 15 residues. The germline V gene has CDR1 MGHDK and CDR2 SYGVNS. Trimming removed 2 bases from V and 6 bases from J, with 16 bases in between. CDR3 in amino acids: CASSERTGFISEAFF. In nucleotides, the CDR3 is TGTGCCAGCAGTGAACGTACAGGGTTTATCTCTGAAGCTTTCTTT. Variable domain in full (rest from reference TRBV25-1 and TRBJ1-1): EADIYQTPRYLVIGTGKKITLECSQTMGHDKMYWYQQDPGMELHLIHYSYGVNSTEKGDLSSESTVSRIRTEHFPLTLESARPSHTSQYLCASSERTGFISEAFFGQGTRLTVV.

This clonotype was picked up a small number of times. The chain recombines TRBV3-1 with TRBJ1-2; D remains ambiguous. The CDR3 has 12 amino acids. V was clipped by 2 bases and J by 8 bases, with 9 bases between them. Per germline, CDR1 LGHDT and CDR2 YNNKEL (reference sequence). The chain's CDR3 is CASSQNLMGYTF. In DNA form, the CDR3 reads TGTGCCAGCAGCCAAAATCTTATGGGCTACACCTTC.

At least ten counts were recorded for this clonotype. V gene TRBV9 combines with J gene TRBJ1-2, with D possibly being TRBD1 (5 bases). The CDR3 is 13 amino acids. Germline V gives CDR1 SGDLS, CDR2 YYNGEE. The V end was cut by 0 bases, the J end by 8 bases, with 11 bases between. The CDR3 DNA is TGTGCCAGCAGCGTAGTACAGGCAGGCGGCTACACCTTC. Amino acids: CASSVVQAGGYTF.

There are a few counts of this clonotype. This chain links TRBV7-9 with TRBJ1-5, with D possibly matching TRBD1 (5 bases). In germline, CDR1 is SEHNR, CDR2 FQNEAQ (reference sequence). V was clipped by 7 bases and J by 4 bases, with 14 bases between them. The CDR3 is 14 residues long. The CDR3 DNA follows: TGTGCCAGCACCCCCATGGGGGGGAATCAGCCCCAGCATTTT. This codes for CASTPMGGNQPQHF.

The sample holds a few counts of this clonotype. The CDR3 loop is CSVLVSYEQYF. CDR3 coding DNA: TGCAGCGTTCTCGTCTCCTACGAGCAGTACTTC. The rearrangement links TRBV29-1 to TRBJ2-7; D unclear. This CDR3 contains 11 residues. CDR1 and CDR2 (germline): SQVTM, ANQGSEA. V shed 5 bases and J shed 0 bases, with 5 bases lying between them.

This clonotype was found many times. The chain is built from TRBV6-5 and TRBJ1-4, with 8 positions matching TRBD1. Germline values: CDR1 MNHEY, CDR2 SVGAGI. V shed 5 bases and J 6 bases; nucleotides not matched to a gene: 14. The CDR3 has 17 amino acids. The CDR3 DNA reads TGTGCCAGCAGTCAGATGGGGTTCGGACAGGGCGATGAAAAACTGTTTTTT. Translation gives CASSQMGFGQGDEKLFF.